The rows below give T cell receptor beta chains drawn from one sample of a study of STAT3 mutations in large granular lymphocyte leukemia. Data came from immunoSEQ multiplex PCR; TCRdb stores just in-frame clones and leaves some out. Seen here are approximately 5,200 clones, roughly 50% observed once, and the top ten hold approximately 58%. Material for sequencing was peripheral blood mononuclear cells. The receptors were sampled from a woman in her 70s with T-cell large granular lymphocyte leukemia. Some clones in this sample may be carry-over from other donors' samples. The CDR3 runs from the conserved cysteine through the conserved F or W. A D gene is named only where the DNA matches it firmly. Clone size appears in some rows only: once, few, many, or a class for an expanded clone.

J	V	D	size	CDR3	DNA
TRBJ1-2	TRBV5-4	-	few	CASSWGGGGPFGYTF	TGTGCCAGCAGCTGGGGCGGCGGGGGGCCATTTGGCTACACCTTC
TRBJ2-5	TRBV30	TRBD1	few	CAWSVQGLETQYF	TGTGCCTGGAGTGTACAGGGGCTGGAGACCCAGTACTTC
TRBJ2-7	TRBV6-6	-	-	CASFSKGNRIYEQYF	TGTGCCAGCTTCTCCAAGGGTAACAGAATTTACGAGCAGTACTTC
TRBJ2-5	TRBV7-9	-	-	CASTEGETQYF	TGTGCCAGCACCGAGGGGGAGACCCAGTACTTC
TRBJ2-5	TRBV2	-	medium-sized	CASSDRQRLQETQYF	TGTGCCAGCAGTGATCGGCAGCGGCTCCAAGAGACCCAGTACTTC
TRBJ2-1	TRBV29-1	-	-	CSVPSTATGVYNEQFF	TGCAGCGTCCCCTCTACCGCTACGGGAGTCTACAATGAGCAGTTCTTC
TRBJ1-2	TRBV13	-	few	CASSPGAANYGYTF	TGTGCCAGCAGCCCCGGAGCGGCAAACTATGGCTACACCTTC
TRBJ1-2	TRBV30	-	-	CAWSLLQTANYGYTF	TGTGCCTGGAGTCTCCTTCAAACAGCGAACTATGGCTACACCTTC
TRBJ2-5	TRBV5-4	-	-	CASSLGQSPETQYF	TGTGCCAGCAGCTTAGGACAGTCGCCGGAGACCCAGTACTTC
TRBJ1-2	TRBV5-1	-	few	CASSRGEGHYGYTF	TGCGCCAGCAGTCGAGGGGAAGGGCACTATGGCTACACCTTC
TRBJ2-6	TRBV30	-	-	CAWTSGRASGWANVLTF	TGTGCCTGGACTTCGGGACGGGCATCGGGCTGGGCCAACGTCCTGACTTTC
TRBJ1-2	TRBV7-2	TRBD1	-	CASSTPRGKYGYTF	TGTGCCAGCAGTACTCCCAGGGGGAAATATGGCTACACCTTC
TRBJ2-2	TRBV5-4	TRBD2	-	CASSEEGLADTGELFF	TGTGCCAGCAGCGAGGAGGGACTAGCGGATACCGGGGAGCTGTTTTTT
TRBJ2-3	TRBV18	TRBD2	-	CASSALAGGSTDTQYF	TGTGCCAGCTCAGCCTTAGCGGGAGGAAGCACAGATACGCAGTATTTT
TRBJ1-1	TRBV29-1	-	few	CSVVAWDTEAFF	TGCAGCGTGGTCGCCTGGGACACTGAAGCTTTCTTT
TRBJ1-5	TRBV7-9	TRBD1	once	CASSLGTARDQPQHF	TGTGCCAGCAGCCTGGGGACAGCGAGGGATCAGCCCCAGCATTTT
TRBJ2-6	TRBV29-1	-	-	CSVESSGANVLTF	TGCAGCGTTGAGAGCTCTGGGGCCAACGTCCTGACTTTC
TRBJ1-1	TRBV5-1	-	-	CASSRNTEAFF	TGCGCCAGCAGCCGGAACACTGAAGCTTTCTTT
TRBJ1-2	TRBV4-1	TRBD1	few	CASSQDNRGERGYTF	TGCGCCAGCAGCCAGGACAACAGGGGAGAGAGGGGCTACACCTTC
TRBJ2-2	TRBV30	-	-	CAWSAMGLGGELFF	TGTGCCTGGAGCGCCATGGGACTGGGCGGGGAGCTGTTTTTT
TRBJ2-7	TRBV6-5	TRBD1	few	CASKQGQGYEQYF	TGTGCCAGCAAGCAAGGACAGGGCTACGAGCAGTACTTC
TRBJ1-5	TRBV6-5	-	few	CASSRDRLQPQHF	TGTGCCAGCAGCAGAGACAGGCTCCAGCCCCAGCATTTT
TRBJ2-7	TRBV30	-	few	CAWSPPLRGQFGEQYF	TGTGCCTGGAGCCCTCCTCTCCGTGGACAGTTCGGCGAGCAGTACTTC
TRBJ1-2	TRBV30	TRBD1	-	CAWSRDRAGGGYTF	TGTGCCTGGAGCCGGGACAGGGCTGGGGGAGGCTACACCTTC
TRBJ1-2	TRBV29-1	-	few	CSVEGETNYGYTF	TGCAGCGTTGAAGGAGAGACTAACTATGGCTACACCTTC
TRBJ2-6	TRBV23-1	-	-	CASSQSCPSGANVLTF	TGCGCCAGCAGTCAATCGTGCCCGTCTGGGGCCAACGTCCTGACTTTC
TRBJ1-1	TRBV18	-	few	CASSPLRDTEAFF	TGTGCCAGCTCGCCCCTACGAGACACTGAAGCTTTCTTT
TRBJ2-1	TRBV18	TRBD2	-	CASSPPGLAEGGEQFF	TGTGCCAGCTCACCACCGGGACTAGCTGAGGGAGGTGAGCAGTTCTTC
TRBJ1-2	TRBV29-1	-	few	CSVEDLRRYGYTF	TGCAGCGTTGAAGACCTTAGGAGGTATGGCTACACCTTC
TRBJ2-7	TRBV5-4	-	-	CASSLNSYEQYF	TGTGCCAGCAGCTTGAATTCCTACGAGCAGTACTTC
TRBJ2-7	TRBV7-9	TRBD1	-	CASSTGQVGVSYEQYF	TGTGCCAGCAGCACCGGACAGGTGGGGGTCTCCTACGAGCAGTACTTC
TRBJ1-2	TRBV18	TRBD1	-	CASSLPGQGALSGYTF	TGTGCCAGCTCCTTGCCGGGACAGGGGGCTCTCAGTGGCTACACCTTC
TRBJ2-3	TRBV30	TRBD2	-	CACSAGGADTQYF	TGTGCCTGTTCTGCGGGAGGCGCAGATACGCAGTATTTT
TRBJ1-4	TRBV6-5	-	-	CASSKGITTNEKLFF	TGTGCCAGCAGTAAGGGGATTACAACTAATGAAAAACTGTTTTTT
TRBJ2-5	TRBV5-4	-	-	CASSQQETQYF	TGTGCCAGCAGCCAACAAGAGACCCAGTACTTC
TRBJ2-5	TRBV5-4	-	-	CASSPAGHLGETQYF	TGTGCCAGCAGCCCGGCCGGCCATCTCGGAGAGACCCAGTACTTC
TRBJ2-7	TRBV5-6	-	-	CASRDPSSYEQYF	TGTGCCAGCCGGGACCCTAGCTCCTACGAGCAGTACTTC
TRBJ1-2	TRBV5-1	-	-	CASSSDTANYGYTF	TGCGCCAGCAGCTCGGACACAGCTAACTATGGCTACACCTTC
TRBJ2-7	TRBV18	-	few	CASSPPGTSPYEQYF	TGTGCCAGCTCACCACCGGGGACCAGTCCCTACGAGCAGTACTTC
TRBJ2-4	TRBV18	TRBD1	-	CASSPRQGENIQYF	TGTGCCAGCTCACCGAGACAGGGAGAAAACATTCAGTACTTC
TRBJ1-4	TRBV6-5	-	-	CASSYSRGWVEKLFF	TGTGCCAGCAGTTACTCACGGGGTTGGGTTGAAAAACTGTTTTTT
TRBJ1-2	TRBV13	TRBD1	-	CASSTGQEYGYTF	TGTGCCAGCAGCACGGGACAGGAGTATGGCTACACCTTC
TRBJ1-2	TRBV30	TRBD1	-	CAWGTGGDYGYTF	TGTGCCTGGGGGACAGGGGGCGACTATGGCTACACCTTC
TRBJ2-7	TRBV29-1	-	-	CSVVVRRSYEQYF	TGCAGCGTTGTAGTCAGGAGGTCCTACGAGCAGTACTTC
TRBJ1-5	TRBV2	-	-	CASSELWGGNQPQHF	TGTGCCAGCAGTGAATTGTGGGGGGGCAATCAGCCCCAGCATTTT
TRBJ1-1	TRBV18	TRBD1	once	CASSPGTGGFTEAFF	TGTGCCAGCTCACCAGGGACAGGAGGTTTCACTGAAGCTTTCTTT
TRBJ1-1	TRBV6-5	TRBD1	-	CASRRQGEAFF	TGTGCCAGCAGAAGACAGGGTGAAGCTTTCTTT
TRBJ1-5	TRBV7-9	TRBD1	few	CASSLEQGTQHF	TGTGCCAGCAGCTTAGAACAGGGGACCCAGCATTTT
TRBJ2-7	TRBV4-1	-	-	CASSGQAYEQYF	TGCGCCAGCAGCGGGCAGGCCTACGAGCAGTACTTC
TRBJ1-5	TRBV5-1	-	-	CASSLEGGNQPQHF	TGCGCCAGCAGCTTGGAGGGAGGAAATCAGCCCCAGCATTTT
TRBJ2-2	TRBV7-9	-	once	CATNEANTGELFF	TGTGCCACCAACGAAGCGAACACCGGGGAGCTGTTTTTT
TRBJ2-7	TRBV5-1	TRBD1	few	CASSSKQGREYEQYF	TGCGCCAGCAGCTCGAAACAGGGGCGAGAGTACGAGCAGTACTTC
TRBJ1-2	TRBV5-1	TRBD1	-	CASSPTGIRGYTF	TGCGCCAGCAGCCCGACAGGGATCCGTGGCTACACCTTC
TRBJ2-7	TRBV5-1	TRBD1	few	CASSSGTGLDEQYF	TGCGCCAGCAGCTCCGGGACAGGGCTGGACGAGCAGTACTTC
TRBJ1-1	TRBV7-9	-	-	CASSLESENTEAFF	TGTGCCAGCAGCTTAGAGTCAGAGAACACTGAAGCTTTCTTT
TRBJ2-1	TRBV5-1	TRBD2	-	CASSVSSGQYNEQFF	TGCGCCAGCAGCGTCTCTAGCGGACAATACAATGAGCAGTTCTTC
TRBJ1-2	TRBV5-1	TRBD1	-	CASSMRTGGADYGYTF	TGCGCCAGCAGCATGAGGACAGGGGGCGCGGACTATGGCTACACCTTC
TRBJ1-2	TRBV5-1	-	-	CASSLATNYGYTF	TGCGCCAGCAGCTTAGCTACTAACTATGGCTACACCTTC